Below, 3 T cell receptor beta chains from the same sample are listed, as sequenced in a study of Graves' ophthalmopathy and Graves' hyperthyroidism. Using RNA transcripts, the TCR beta CDR3 regions were amplified. The workflow started with a first-round RT-PCR run with HTBI primers and then moved on to a second-round multiplex PCR. TCRdb processed the multiplex PCR reads anew with MiXCR; each CDR3 protein has one entry. The table lists more than 550,000 distinct CDR3 sequences, about two fifths of them singletons, with roughly 3% in the top ten. Source material: peripheral blood. The receptors originated from an adult man with Graves' ophthalmopathy.

In its sample, this clonotype was seen many times. This chain connects TRBV29-1 to TRBJ2-7; 9 bases line up with TRBD1. CDR1 is SQVTM, CDR2 ANQGSEA, per germline. Trimming at V came to 7 bases and at J to 6 bases, leaving 4 bases not matched to a gene. The CDR3 totals 11 residues. CDR3 loop: CSALTGGEQYF. The CDR3 coding sequence is TGCAGCGCTCTGACAGGGGGCGAGCAGTACTTC.

V and J are TRBV9 and TRBJ1-1; D not resolved. V gave up 5 bases and J gave up 4 bases, with 18 bases separating them. This CDR3 region has 15 residues. From germline, CDR1 is SGDLS and CDR2 YYNGEE. CDR3: CASSNTFRGGTEAFF. CDR3 nucleotides: TGTGCCAGCAGTAACACCTTTCGGGGTGGCACTGAAGCTTTCTTT.

In its sample, this clonotype was seen a few times. The V gene is TRBV24-1, the J gene TRBJ2-1, with D uncertain. V lost 0 bases, J lost 5 bases, and 4 bases lay in between. There are 13 residues in the CDR3. Germline assignment: CDR1 KGHDR and CDR2 SFDVKD. CDR3 bases: TGTGCCACCAGTGATTTGGGGGACAATGAGCAGTTCTTC. This sequence encodes CATSDLGDNEQFF.